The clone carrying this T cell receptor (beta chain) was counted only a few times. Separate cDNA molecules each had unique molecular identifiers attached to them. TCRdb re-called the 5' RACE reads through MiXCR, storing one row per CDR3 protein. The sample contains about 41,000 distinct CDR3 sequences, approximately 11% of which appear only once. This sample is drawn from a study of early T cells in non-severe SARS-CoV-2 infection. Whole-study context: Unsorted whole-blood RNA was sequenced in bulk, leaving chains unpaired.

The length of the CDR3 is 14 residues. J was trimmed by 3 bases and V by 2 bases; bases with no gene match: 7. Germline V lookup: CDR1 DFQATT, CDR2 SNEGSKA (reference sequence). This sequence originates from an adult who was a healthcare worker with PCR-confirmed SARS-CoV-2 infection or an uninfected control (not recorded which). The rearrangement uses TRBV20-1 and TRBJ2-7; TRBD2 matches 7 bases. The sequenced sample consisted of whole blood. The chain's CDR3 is CSARRTRTVYEQYF. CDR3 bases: TGCAGTGCTAGAAGGACTAGAACCGTCTACGAGCAGTACTTC.